This TCR beta chain was identified in a study of cytomegalovirus exposure and HLA in healthy donors. CDR3 length: 17 amino acids. V was clipped by 0 bases and J by 8 bases, with 22 bases between them. Germline loops: CDR1 MNHEY, CDR2 SMNVEV (reference sequence). PCR primers comprised 60 Vbeta and 13 Jbeta primers. Sequencing used immunoSEQ multiplex PCR; TCRdb keeps in-frame clones, though not all of them. This table holds around 100,000 clones, around 70% found once. Sequencing was done on a sample of PBMCs. The chain links TRBV27 to TRBJ1-1, with D perhaps matching TRBD1 (5 bases). The source is a man aged 25-40 years in good health and CMV-seropositive. For the CDR3, the DNA is TGTGCCAGCAGTTTATCAAAAGGAGTAGCGCGGGGGTACGAAGCTTTCTTT. Translating it yields CASSLSKGVARGYEAFF.